The 25 T cell receptor beta chains given below trace back to one sample, sequenced in a study of molecular identifiers for immune sequencing clone quantification. Each CDR3 protein is one row after TCRdb ran MiXCR on the PCR reads. Seen here are roughly 630,000 distinct CDR3 sequences, over 25% observed once, and the top ten hold 0.7% to 0.95%. The sequencing sample was made of naive CD8+ T cells from blood, with Jurkat cell RNA spiked in. Noted subset: FACS-sorted CD8+CD4-CCR7+CD45RA+ naive T cells. These receptors all come from a human donor in good health. Some libraries in this study had Jurkat cell RNA spiked in.

About this clonotype itself: The junction differs from germline at one of its ends, possibly a read error. The gene calls are TRBV7-2 and TRBJ2-3; 8 nucleotides match TRBD2. The germline CDR1 and CDR2 sequences are SGHTA and FQGNSA. The CDR3 extends over 16 amino acids. The CDR3 nucleotides are TGTGCCAGCAGCCCCCGATTGAGCGGGGGAGCAGATACGCAGTATTTC. Amino acids: CASSPRLSGGADTQYF.

In this sample, this clonotype turned up a few times. The gene calls are TRBV23-1 and TRBJ2-5; a possible D gene is TRBD1 (6 bases). TRBV23-1 is noted as an ORF with a role that remains uncertain. CDR3 length equals 16 residues. Trimming stripped 6 bases from V and 4 bases from J, with 21 bases between. The chain's CDR3 is CASRRLDSKKGETQYF. The CDR3 coding sequence is TGCGCCAGCAGAAGACTGGACAGCAAGAAAGGAGAGACCCAGTACTTC.

This clonotype has a count of ten or more. V gene TRBV7-9 combines with J gene TRBJ1-4; D is uncertain. Trimming took off 4 bases at V and 0 bases at J, with 12 bases between the two ends. The CDR3 is 16 amino acids. Looked up from germline, CDR1 is SEHNR and CDR2 is FQNEAQ (reference sequence). The CDR3 DNA is TGTGCCAGCAGCTCAAATGACGGCGCAACTAATGAAAAACTGTTTTTT. This sequence encodes CASSSNDGATNEKLFF.

On this clonotype: This likely comes from a read error, as the CDR3 has no conserved phenylalanine or tryptophan at its end. This sequence joins TRBV7-3 and TRBJ2-2, with 11 bases that match TRBD2. The ends lost 5 bases at V and 5 bases at J; junction bases unmatched: 7. The CDR3 runs 16 residues. The germline CDR1 and CDR2 sequences are SGHTA and FQGTGA. CDR3 amino acids: CASSTQPSGRTGELFS. The CDR3 nucleotides read TGTGCCAGCAGCACCCAACCTAGCGGGAGGACCGGGGAGCTGTTTTCT.

Worth noting for this clonotype: A single base separates this from a much larger clone, so it may be a read error. Here the CDR3 DNA reads TGCGCCACCAGCCAAGTTGCAGGGGACAGGGAGCAGTTCTTC. The encoded protein is CATSQVAGDREQFF. The V and J genes are TRBV4-1 and TRBJ2-1; 8 bases map to TRBD1. Germline CDR1 and CDR2: MGHRA and YSYEKL. The CDR3 sequence is 14 residues long.

This chain connects TRBV5-3 to TRBJ2-3; D may be TRBD1 (5 bases). TRBV5-3 is given ORF status, its function remaining uncertain. The CDR3 contains 14 residues. Trimming removed 10 bases from V and 2 bases from J, with 17 bases in between. CDR3: CAGSSDSYTDTQYF. Written as DNA, the CDR3 is TGTGCCGGCAGCTCCGACAGCTACACAGATACGCAGTATTTT.

There are many counts of this clonotype. The rearrangement links TRBV12-3 or TRBV12-4 to TRBJ2-3; 10 bases line up with TRBD1. The CDR3 runs 14 residues. V trimming: 4 bases; J trimming: 6 bases; junction bases outside the gene matches: 4. CDR3 bases: TGTGCCAGCAGTTCGGGGACAGGGGTTGATACGCAGTATTTT. Its protein product is CASSSGTGVDTQYF.

Concerning this clonotype: Being one base from a much bigger clone, this may be a read error. CDR3 in DNA: TGTGCCAGCAGTTTTGGTCTCGCCCAAATCAGGGAGCTGTTTTTT. Translating it yields CASSFGLAQIRELFF. The rearrangement links TRBV27 to TRBJ2-2; D gene uncertain. V lost 3 bases and J 9 bases, leaving 17 bases between the germline ends. The CDR3 is 15 residues long. The germline CDR1 and CDR2 sequences are MNHEY and SMNVEV (reference sequence).

This clonotype was observed at least ten times. The CDR3 sequence: CASSLEDRGYEQYF. As DNA, the CDR3 is TGTGCCAGCAGCTTAGAGGACAGGGGATACGAGCAGTACTTC. This rearrangement joins TRBV7-9 to TRBJ2-7; TRBD1 agrees at 9 bases. V lost 1 base, J lost 4 bases, and 2 bases stayed unmatched. The germline V gene encodes CDR1 SEHNR and CDR2 FQNEAQ (reference sequence). This CDR3 is 14 amino acids long. The complete variable domain, with remaining parts taken from reference TRBV7-9 and TRBJ2-7, reads DTGVSQNPRHKITKRGQNVTFRCDPISEHNRLYWYRQTLGQGPEFLTYFQNEAQLEKSRLLSDRFSAERPKGSFSTLEIQRTEQGDSAMYLCASSLEDRGYEQYFGPGTRLTVT.

This clonotype was counted many times. The chain employs TRBV9 and TRBJ2-7; possibly TRBD2 for D (7 bases). Germline assignment: CDR1 SGDLS and CDR2 YYNGEE. V was cut by 3 bases and J by 6 bases, with 16 bases left in between. The CDR3 loop spans 14 amino acids. CDR3 region: CASSGAGTGSEQYF. For the CDR3, the DNA is TGTGCCAGCAGCGGAGCGGGAACAGGGAGCGAGCAGTACTTC.

This clonotype appeared many times. The chain couples TRBV6-5 to TRBJ2-2; D possibly uses TRBD1 or TRBD2 (6 bases each). Trimming removed 2 bases from V and 7 bases from J, with 14 bases in between. Germline V gene sequence: CDR1 MNHEY, CDR2 SVGAGI. The length of the CDR3 is 15 residues. The CDR3 protein is CASSYVSGAVGELFF. The DNA for the CDR3 is TGTGCCAGCAGTTACGTTTCGGGGGCGGTCGGGGAGCTGTTTTTT.

Remarks on this clonotype: This may come from a read error, since a much larger clone is one base off. The CDR3 does not close with the conserved phenylalanine or tryptophan, likely indicating a read error. The chain recombines TRBV12-3 or TRBV12-4 with TRBJ1-1; 10 bases fit TRBD1. V dropped 4 bases and J dropped 3; count of bases not matched to a gene: 11. This CDR3 is 17 amino acids long. Here the CDR3 DNA reads TGTGCCAGCAGTTACGACAGGGGGCGAAGTGGGTACACTGAAGCTTTCCTT. It yields the protein CASSYDRGRSGYTEAFL.

A remark on this clonotype: This clone may be a read error of a much larger clone one base away. The V gene is TRBV7-9, the J gene TRBJ2-2; tentative D call: TRBD1 (6 bases). Trimming stripped 5 bases from V and 1 base from J, with 14 bases between. The CDR3 has 16 amino acids. Germline lookup yields CDR1 SEHNR and CDR2 FQNEAQ (reference sequence). CDR3 in DNA: TGTGCCAGCAGCCCCACAGGGAGCAGGAACACCGGGGAGCTGTTTTTT. Translation: CASSPTGSRNTGELFF.

In its sample, this clonotype was seen a few times. The chain is built from TRBV12-5 and TRBJ1-6; D might be TRBD1 (5 bases). V was clipped by 3 bases and J by 5 bases, with 11 bases between them. Looked up from germline, CDR1 is LGHNT and CDR2 is FRNRAP. The CDR3 sequence is 15 residues long. The CDR3 here is CASGFPGRDNSPLHF. The CDR3 DNA reads TGTGCTAGTGGTTTCCCGGGACGCGATAATTCACCCCTCCACTTT.

The chain couples TRBV4-3 to TRBJ2-7, with TRBD1 matching 7 bases. CDR3 length equals 17 residues. V lost 1 base to trimming and J lost 6 bases; unmatched junction nucleotides: 15. The germline gives CDR1 LGHNA, CDR2 YSLEER. CDR3 coding DNA: TGCGCCAGCAGCCAAGGGATCGGGACAGTGGATGCTAGCGAGCAGTACTTC. This sequence encodes CASSQGIGTVDASEQYF.

V usage is TRBV6-2 or TRBV6-3 and J usage is TRBJ2-6; D is unclear. Germline loops: CDR1 MNHEY, CDR2 SVGEGT. The germline V and J ends were trimmed by 0 bases and 0 bases, with 18 bases remaining between them. This CDR3 has 20 residues. CDR3 in DNA: TGTGCCAGCAGTTACTCGACTCAACGACCGGACCTCTCTGGGGCCAACGTCCTGACTTTC. It encodes CASSYSTQRPDLSGANVLTF.

This clonotype was seen many times. As DNA, the CDR3 is TGTGCCAGCAGACCAATACTAGAGAACACCGGGGAGCTGTTTTTT. Its protein is CASRPILENTGELFF. This chain joins TRBV6-2 or TRBV6-3 and TRBJ2-2; D perhaps matches TRBD2 (5 bases). Germline CDR1 is MNHEY and CDR2 is SVGEGT. The ends were cut back, 6 bases at V and 1 base at J, with 12 bases in the middle. CDR3 size: 15 residues.

The rearrangement uses TRBV28 and TRBJ2-7; 8 bases align to TRBD1. From germline, CDR1 is MDHEN and CDR2 SYDVKM. This CDR3 spans 15 amino acids. V shed 9 bases, J shed 7 bases, and the junction held 17 bases outside the gene matches. CDR3: CASTDRGVEVWEQYF. For the CDR3, the DNA is TGTGCCAGTACTGACAGGGGAGTAGAAGTATGGGAGCAGTACTTC.

This clonotype was seen ten or more times. The chain is built from TRBV6-2 or TRBV6-3 and TRBJ2-7, with a tentative D call TRBD2 (5 bases). CDR1 is MNHEY, CDR2 SVGEGT, per germline. There are 16 residues in the CDR3. Trimming cost V 4 bases and J 5 bases, with 21 bases left between them. CDR3 nucleotides: TGTGCCAGCAGTTCATCCCCGAGGGCCCCCCGTCACGAGCAGTACTTC. Protein sequence: CASSSSPRAPRHEQYF.

The rearrangement joins TRBV19 to TRBJ2-3; D possibly corresponds to TRBD2 (6 bases). The CDR3 is 16 amino acids. Germline V gene sequence: CDR1 LNHDA, CDR2 SQIVND (reference sequence). With 5 bases removed from V and 0 bases from J, the gap between germline ends came to 15 bases. CDR3 sequence: CASSLIAVTSTDTQYF. The CDR3 DNA follows: TGTGCCAGTAGTCTTATAGCGGTTACTAGCACAGATACGCAGTATTTT.

For this clonotype: This could be a read error, since a much larger clone is one nucleotide away. J is TRBJ1-1 and V is TRBV21-1. TRBV21-1 is deemed a pseudogene. This CDR3 is 18 amino acids long. The CDR3 DNA is TGTGCCAGCAGCGCCGGAAGCGGGGAGGGCGGCGTATGCACTGAACCTTTCTTT. Protein sequence: CASSAGSGEGGVCTEPFF.

This clonotype was seen at least ten times. The chain employs TRBV28 and TRBJ2-2, with TRBD1 matching 8 bases. Trimming cost V 8 bases and J 6 bases; bases outside gene matches: 5. Germline V lookup: CDR1 MDHEN, CDR2 SYDVKM. This CDR3 is 13 amino acids long. The CDR3 nucleotides read TGTGCCAGCCGACAGGGGTTCGCCGGGGAGCTGTTTTTT. This gives the protein CASRQGFAGELFF.

This clonotype showed up many times. The chain has TRBV25-1 and TRBJ1-4, with unresolved D. Germline CDR1 and CDR2: MGHDK and SYGVNS. V shed 4 bases and J shed 10 bases, with 19 bases lying between them. CDR3 size: 15 residues. CDR3 residues: CASSGPGLGAAKLFF. The CDR3 nucleotides are TGTGCCAGCAGTGGACCCGGTCTCGGTGCGGCAAAACTGTTTTTT.

This clonotype has just a few counts. The rearrangement joins TRBV30 to TRBJ2-3; 10 bases align to TRBD1. The CDR3 is 15 amino acids. CDR1 and CDR2 (germline): GTSNPN, SVGIG (reference sequence). J was trimmed by 5 bases and V by 6 bases; bases with no gene match: 11. The CDR3 coding sequence is TGTGCCTGTCCAGTGGGGGGACAGGGGAGAGATACGCAGTATTTT. This encodes CACPVGGQGRDTQYF.

The rearrangement links TRBV19 to TRBJ2-1; 8 bases are shared with TRBD2. Germline V CDR1 and CDR2: LNHDA, SQIVND (reference sequence). V lost 3 bases and J lost 8; bases outside the gene matches: 12. The CDR3 loop spans 16 amino acids. Written as DNA, the CDR3 is TGTGCCAGTAGTATCGCTCTTAGGCTAGCGGGTGATGAGCAGTTCTTC. Protein product: CASSIALRLAGDEQFF. The full variable domain, in which reference TRBV19 and TRBJ2-1 provide the parts outside the CDR3, is DGGITQSPKYLFRKEGQNVTLSCEQNLNHDAMYWYRQDPGQGLRLIYYSQIVNDFQKGDIAEGYSVSREKKESFPLTVTSAQKNPTAFYLCASSIALRLAGDEQFFGPGTRLTVL.